The subject of this entry is one TCR beta chain. What it recognizes is unknown. The sample comes from a study of identical twins. Study findings and constraints: Those out-of-frame alpha sequences shared by twins showed an excess of low generation probability. Beta clonotypes that were abundant in cord blood contained fewer insertions, a pattern absent from memory repertoires.

Germline V CDR1 and CDR2: SGDLS, YYNGEE. This CDR3 is built from 14 residues. V dropped 0 bases and J dropped 1 base, with 4 bases sitting between them. Template switching added a universal primer site; cDNA carried unique molecular identifiers. TCRdb used MiXCR to reprocess the 5' RACE reads, holding one entry per CDR3 protein. This sample has about 530,000 distinct CDR3 sequences, with about 20% found just once. These data also featured in a second study, about yellow fever vaccine responses in identical twins.

The receptor comes from a woman in her late teens or twenties in good health. V usage is TRBV9 and J usage is TRBJ2-2; D uncertain. The sequenced material came from CD4+ T cells sorted from blood. The CDR3 sequence is CASSVEGNTGELFF. For the CDR3, the DNA is TGTGCCAGCAGCGTAGAAGGGAACACCGGGGAGCTGTTTTTT. The variable domain in full, completed from reference TRBV9 and TRBJ2-2, reads DSGVTQTPKHLITATGQRVTLRCSPRSGDLSVYWYQQSLDQGLQFLIQYYNGEERAKGNILERFSAQQFPDLHSELNLSSLELGDSALYFCASSVEGNTGELFFGEGSRLTVL.